The 29 T cell receptor beta chains below all came from one sample that was sequenced in a study of cytomegalovirus exposure and HLA in healthy donors. The PCR had 60 Vbeta and 13 Jbeta primers. Assay: immunoSEQ multiplex PCR; the TCRdb copy retains only in-frame clones and omits some. The top ten clones hold 5% to 6.5% of a sample with approximately 140,000 clones, 70% to 80% of them seen once. Sequenced sample: PBMCs. The receptors were sampled from a man aged 45-65 years in good health and CMV-seropositive.

The genes are TRBV27 and TRBJ2-4; perhaps TRBD1 as D (6 bases). V was cut by 3 bases and J by 6 bases, with 6 bases left in between. Germline CDR1 reads MNHEY; CDR2 reads SMNVEV (reference sequence). This CDR3 is built from 12 residues. The chain's CDR3 is CASSLTGNIQYF. CDR3 in DNA: TGTGCCAGCAGTTTGACAGGAAACATTCAGTACTTC.

This chain joins TRBV13 and TRBJ2-3; 13 nucleotides agree with TRBD2. V gave up 4 bases and J gave up 4 bases; unmatched junction bases: 11. This CDR3 has 18 amino acids. Germline V CDR1 and CDR2: PRHDT, FYEKMQ (reference sequence). The CDR3 loop is CASSSGLAGEKPPDTQYF. The CDR3 DNA reads TGTGCCAGCAGCTCCGGACTAGCGGGAGAAAAGCCGCCAGATACGCAGTATTTT.

The rearrangement uses TRBV18 and TRBJ2-1; 10 bases align to TRBD1. V was clipped by 5 bases and J by 3 bases; unmatched bases: 7. The germline V gene has CDR1 KGHSH and CDR2 LQKENI. The CDR3 is 16 amino acids. The CDR3 DNA reads as TGTGCCAGCTCATCGCGGGACAGGGGCGACTACAATGAGCAGTTCTTC. It codes for CASSSRDRGDYNEQFF.

The chain employs TRBV21-1 and TRBJ2-7; the DNA was not compared with TRBD1, the D call given in the table. TRBV21-1 is a known pseudogene. The CDR3 contains 15 residues. CDR3 protein: CASSKNPDRENEQYF. CDR3 DNA sequence: TGTGCCAGCAGCAAAAATCCGGACAGGGAGAATGAGCAGTACTTC.

The chain employs TRBV7-9 and TRBJ1-5, with a possible D match to TRBD1 (5 bases). The length of the CDR3 is 15 residues. The V and J ends lost 3 bases and 3 bases respectively, with 12 bases between them. CDR1 is SEHNR and CDR2 is FQNEAQ in the germline V gene (reference sequence). The CDR3 here is CASSFQGKANQPQHF. The DNA of the CDR3 is TGTGCCAGCAGCTTCCAGGGAAAGGCCAATCAGCCCCAGCATTTT.

V and J are TRBV2 and TRBJ2-2; D possibly corresponds to TRBD1 (6 bases). V dropped 4 bases and J dropped 4 bases, with 16 bases sitting between them. The CDR3 runs 16 residues. The V gene's germline CDR1 is SNHLY and CDR2 FYNNEI. The CDR3: CASSGRGRPVTGELFF. CDR3 bases: TGTGCCAGCAGTGGCAGGGGTCGACCTGTCACCGGGGAGCTGTTTTTT.

The chain joins TRBV7-3 to TRBJ2-3; possibly TRBD2 for D (6 bases). The CDR3 totals 14 residues. Germline CDR1 reads SGHTA; CDR2 reads FQGTGA. Trimming cost V 5 bases and J 2 bases, with 11 bases left between them. The CDR3 sequence: CASSPGVSTDTQYF. As DNA, the CDR3 is TGTGCCAGCAGCCCGGGAGTTTCCACAGATACGCAGTATTTT.

The chain is built from TRBV11-3 and TRBJ2-7; 13 bases fit TRBD2. Trimming cost V 5 bases and J 3 bases; bases outside gene matches: 16. The germline CDR1 and CDR2 sequences are SGHNT and YENEEA. The CDR3 is 19 residues long. This CDR3 is CASSPSGLAGTNRGYEQYF. Here the CDR3 DNA reads TGTGCCAGCAGCCCCTCGGGACTAGCGGGAACTAACAGGGGCTACGAGCAGTACTTC.

This clone has more than one count but fewer than ten. The rearrangement joins TRBV6-1 to TRBJ2-5; 7 positions agree with TRBD1. TRBJ2-7 explains the end of the DNA better; the J call may be wrong. CDR3 length equals 15 residues. Germline V gene sequence: CDR1 MNHNS, CDR2 SASEGT. The CDR3 coding sequence is TGTGCCAGCAGTGAGTCCGCAGGGGGCTCCTACGAGCAGTACTTC. Translation: CASSESAGGSYEQYF.

The chain recombines TRBV19 with TRBJ1-2; D is perhaps TRBD1 (5 bases). The germline V gene has CDR1 LNHDA and CDR2 SQIVND (reference sequence). Trimming removed 3 bases from V and 4 bases from J, with 18 bases in between. The CDR3 totals 16 residues. CDR3 in amino acids: CASSIVLEDNPYGYTF. The CDR3 DNA reads TGTGCCAGTAGTATTGTCCTAGAGGACAACCCCTATGGCTACACCTTC. Based on the CDR3 plus reference TRBV19 and TRBJ1-2, the full variable domain is DGGITQSPKYLFRKEGQNVTLSCEQNLNHDAMYWYRQDPGQGLRLIYYSQIVNDFQKGDIAEGYSVSREKKESFPLTVTSAQKNPTAFYLCASSIVLEDNPYGYTFGSGTRLTVV.

In DNA, the CDR3 is TGCGCCAGCAGCCACCTAGGACAGGGGACTGGAAACACCATATATTTT. Translation gives CASSHLGQGTGNTIYF. The V call is TRBV4-1, the J call TRBJ1-3, with TRBD1 matching over 9 bases. Germline CDR1 is MGHRA and CDR2 is YSYEKL. This CDR3 is 16 amino acids long. Trimming cost V 3 bases and J 2 bases; bases outside gene matches: 5.

On this clone: A much larger clone differs by one base, so this may be a read error. The chain recombines TRBV6-1 with TRBJ1-1, with D maybe TRBD1 (6 bases). Trimming removed 6 bases from V and 1 base from J, with 9 bases in between. The CDR3 covers 13 residues. CDR1 and CDR2 from the germline V gene are MNHNS and SASEGT. The CDR3 loop is CASSSTGNTEAFF. CDR3 bases: TGTGCCAGCAGCTCGACAGGGAACACTGAAGCTTTCTTT.

The chain uses TRBV5-4 and TRBJ2-5, with 10 positions matching TRBD2. The CDR3 loop spans 16 amino acids. Germline-derived CDR1 and CDR2 are SGHNT and YYREEE (reference sequence). Trimming cost V 0 bases and J 7 bases; bases outside gene matches: 9. The CDR3 nucleotides read TGTGCCAGCAGCTTGGGGGGGCTAGCGGGAGTTGGGACCCAGTACTTC. Amino acids: CASSLGGLAGVGTQYF.

V and J are TRBV6-1 and TRBJ2-7; 7 nucleotides match TRBD1. With V trimmed by 2 bases and J by 2 bases, 3 bases remained unmatched. The CDR3 has 14 amino acids. Germline V gene lookup returns CDR1 MNHNS and CDR2 SASEGT. The chain's CDR3 is CASSEPQGAYEQYF. CDR3 DNA: TGTGCCAGCAGTGAACCCCAGGGGGCCTACGAGCAGTACTTC.

The chain carries TRBV5-4 and TRBJ2-1; 8 bases line up with TRBD2. This CDR3 has 16 residues. J gave up 0 bases and V 1 base, and 3 bases lay outside the gene matches. CDR1 and CDR2 from the germline V gene are SGHNT and YYREEE (reference sequence). The CDR3 coding sequence is TGTGCCAGCAGCTTGCCCAGCGGGAGCTCCTACAATGAGCAGTTCTTC. Its translation: CASSLPSGSSYNEQFF.

The chain recombines TRBV7-9 with TRBJ2-1, with 8 bases matching TRBD1. Germline V lookup: CDR1 SEHNR, CDR2 FQNEAQ (reference sequence). The CDR3 sequence is 15 residues long. Losses at the gene ends were 1 base for V and 4 bases for J; bases not matched to a gene: 3. CDR3 in amino acids: CASSLGDRLYNEQFF. CDR3 coding DNA: TGTGCCAGCAGCTTAGGGGACAGGCTATACAATGAGCAGTTCTTC.

The chain carries TRBV5-1 and TRBJ2-1; D is ambiguous. Trimming took 1 base from V and 5 from J, leaving 7 bases between them. In germline, CDR1 is SGHRS, CDR2 YFSETQ. CDR3 length equals 13 residues. CDR3 sequence reads: CASSLQVDNEQFF. CDR3 bases: TGCGCCAGCAGCTTGCAGGTGGACAATGAGCAGTTCTTC. Full variable domain (remainder filled in from reference TRBV5-1 and TRBJ2-1): KAGVTQTPRYLIKTRGQQVTLSCSPISGHRSVSWYQQTPGQGLQFLFEYFSETQRNKGNFPGRFSGRQFSNSRSEMNVSTLELGDSALYLCASSLQVDNEQFFGPGTRLTVL.

This clone has just one count. The V call is TRBV5-1, the J call TRBJ1-4, with D tentatively TRBD1 (6 bases). CDR1 is SGHRS and CDR2 is YFSETQ in the germline V gene. Trimming stripped 1 base from V and 6 bases from J, with 13 bases between. The CDR3 contains 15 residues. CDR3 nucleotide sequence: TGCGCCAGCAGCTTGCGGGGGGCAGGGGATGAAAAACTGTTTTTT. This sequence encodes CASSLRGAGDEKLFF.

The rearrangement links TRBV19 to TRBJ2-1; 8 bases agree with TRBD1. Germline V CDR1 and CDR2: LNHDA, SQIVND (reference sequence). J was trimmed by 9 bases and V by 9 bases; bases with no gene match: 10. This CDR3 has 13 residues. In DNA, the CDR3 is TGTGCCAGCAAGGACAGGGATATTGGTGAGCAGTTCTTC. It codes for CASKDRDIGEQFF.

The J gene is TRBJ1-3, the V gene TRBV30; possible D gene TRBD1, 6 bases. The CDR3 runs to 14 residues. Germline-derived CDR1 and CDR2 are GTSNPN and SVGIG (reference sequence). Between the trimmed V and J ends, which lost 7 bases and 0 bases, there was a span of 13 bases. The chain's CDR3 is CALDSQSSGNTIYF. CDR3 nucleotides: TGTGCCTTGGACAGCCAAAGCTCTGGAAACACCATATATTTT.

This chain uses TRBV4-1 with TRBJ2-7; 7 positions match TRBD1. The V gene's germline CDR1 is MGHRA and CDR2 YSYEKL. The CDR3 extends over 15 amino acids. V gave up 0 bases and J gave up 2 bases; unmatched junction bases: 4. The CDR3, as DNA: TGCGCCAGCAGCCAAGACGAGGGACAGACCTACGAGCAGTACTTC. Protein sequence: CASSQDEGQTYEQYF.

This clone was recorded a few times. The CDR3, as DNA: TGTGCCAGTGGAAGACGGACTAGTGGAGATACGCAGTATTTT. Translated: CASGRRTSGDTQYF. The chain joins TRBV27 to TRBJ2-3, with 7 bases identical to TRBD2. Trimming removed 9 bases from V and 5 bases from J; junction bases left unmatched: 11. The CDR3 runs 14 residues. Germline lookup yields CDR1 MNHEY and CDR2 SMNVEV (reference sequence).

This sequence joins TRBV2 and TRBJ2-5, with D unclear. The V gene lost 5 bases and the J gene lost 3 bases, with 4 bases spanning the gap. The germline CDR1 and CDR2 sequences are SNHLY and FYNNEI. This CDR3 is 11 amino acids long. This chain's CDR3 is CASSPEETQYF. In nucleotides, the CDR3 is TGTGCCAGCAGTCCGGAAGAGACCCAGTACTTC.

This clone was seen only once. The chain employs TRBV20-1 and TRBJ2-7; a weak D match, TRBD1 (6 bases). CDR3 length equals 11 residues. Per the germline V gene, CDR1 is DFQATT and CDR2 is SNEGSKA (reference sequence). The CDR3 sequence is CSWDTPYEQYF. CDR3 nucleotides: TGCAGCTGGGACACCCCCTACGAGCAGTACTTC.

V usage is TRBV5-4 and J usage is TRBJ2-3; D unresolved. V gave up 0 bases and J gave up 9 bases, with 11 bases separating them. Germline values: CDR1 SGHNT, CDR2 YYREEE (reference sequence). This CDR3 has 13 amino acids. CDR3 coding DNA: TGTGCCAGCAGCTTGGCTGGGTTCGGGACGCAGTATTTT. Translated: CASSLAGFGTQYF.

The chain couples TRBV9 to TRBJ2-5; D is possibly TRBD1 (5 bases). Trimming removed 3 bases from V and 0 bases from J, with 6 bases in between. This CDR3 comprises 13 residues. The V gene's germline CDR1 is SGDLS and CDR2 YYNGEE. The CDR3 here is CASSEGNQETQYF. CDR3 nucleotides: TGTGCCAGCAGCGAGGGGAACCAAGAGACCCAGTACTTC.

The chain has TRBV7-8 and TRBJ2-4; TRBD1 agrees at 8 bases. V was clipped by 5 bases and J by 6 bases; unmatched bases: 6. The CDR3 has 14 amino acids. Germline V gene lookup returns CDR1 SGHVS and CDR2 FQNEAQ. This CDR3 reads CASSPRDRINIQYF. The CDR3 DNA reads TGTGCCAGCAGCCCTCGGGACAGGATAAACATTCAGTACTTC.

The rearrangement joins TRBV5-4 to TRBJ2-3, with 9 bases fitting TRBD2. The CDR3 is made up of 15 amino acids. J lost 1 base, V lost 1 base, and 1 base had no gene match. Germline assignment: CDR1 SGHNT and CDR2 YYREEE (reference sequence). The CDR3 nucleotides are TGTGCCAGCAGCTTGCGCGGGAGGGGCACAGATACGCAGTATTTT. Amino acid sequence: CASSLRGRGTDTQYF.

The chain links TRBV27 to TRBJ1-5; the D gene is possibly TRBD1 (6 bases). The germline gives CDR1 MNHEY, CDR2 SMNVEV (reference sequence). The V end lost 2 bases, the J end lost 1 base, and 9 bases lay between the germline ends. The CDR3 has 15 amino acids. CDR3 protein: CASSLTRGSNQPQHF. The DNA for the CDR3 is TGTGCCAGCAGTTTAACGAGGGGGAGCAATCAGCCCCAGCATTTT.